This T cell receptor (beta chain) appears in the sequencing data of a study of OX40 agonist ivuxolimab in advanced cancers. About the study: Dose-escalation patients' cancers were hepatocellular carcinoma, melanoma, renal cell or head and neck cancer. Two patients with cutaneous melanoma and one with hepatocellular carcinoma, three in total, showed partial responses.

This CDR3 spans 12 amino acids. CDR1 SGHNT and CDR2 YYREEE come from the germline V gene (reference sequence). V was clipped by 10 bases and J by 6 bases, with 17 bases between them. Study-wide results and caveats: Near-lowest levels of clonal expansion characterized partial responders at 0.1-3.0 mg/kg. In general, CD8+ T cells held more expanded clones than CD4+ did, on average.

Note on this clone: Its matching antigen is unknown.

Assay: immunoSEQ multiplex PCR; the TCRdb copy retains only in-frame clones and omits some. The table records some 100,000 clones, 80% to 85% of them present only once. The J gene is TRBJ2-7, the V gene TRBV5-4; D possibly matches TRBD1 or TRBD2 (5 bases each). The TCR was taken from an adult with an advanced solid tumor such as melanoma, head and neck, liver or kidney cancer. The specimen was CD4+ or CD8+ T cells sorted from blood, collected in a trial of the OX40 agonist ivuxolimab. In nucleotides, the CDR3 is TGTGCCGCCTCCCGGGACCGGAGCGAGCAGTACGTC. Protein sequence: CAASRDRSEQYV.